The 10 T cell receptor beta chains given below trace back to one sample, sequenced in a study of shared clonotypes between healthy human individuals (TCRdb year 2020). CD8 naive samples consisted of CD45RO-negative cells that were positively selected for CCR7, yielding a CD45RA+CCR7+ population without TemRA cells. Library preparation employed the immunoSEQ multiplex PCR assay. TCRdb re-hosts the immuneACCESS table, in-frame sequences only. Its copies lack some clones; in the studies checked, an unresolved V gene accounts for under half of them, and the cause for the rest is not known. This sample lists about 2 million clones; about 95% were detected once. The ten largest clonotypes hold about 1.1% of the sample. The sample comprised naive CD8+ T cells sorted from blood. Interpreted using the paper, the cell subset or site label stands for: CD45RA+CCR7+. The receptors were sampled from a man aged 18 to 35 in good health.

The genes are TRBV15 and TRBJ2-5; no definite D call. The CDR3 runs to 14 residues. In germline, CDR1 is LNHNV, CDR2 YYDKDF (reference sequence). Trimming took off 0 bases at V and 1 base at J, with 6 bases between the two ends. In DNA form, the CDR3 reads TGTGCCACCAGCAGAGAGCGGCCCCAAGAGACCCAGTACTTC. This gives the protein CATSRERPQETQYF.

The CDR3 sequence: CASSSRGLLADQPQHF. The CDR3 DNA is TGTGCCAGCAGCAGTAGGGGACTCCTCGCGGATCAGCCCCAGCATTTT. The V gene is TRBV28, the J gene TRBJ1-5; D may be TRBD1 (5 bases). Germline CDR1 reads MDHEN; CDR2 reads SYDVKM. The CDR3 contains 16 residues. With 6 bases removed from V and 5 bases from J, the gap between germline ends came to 20 bases.

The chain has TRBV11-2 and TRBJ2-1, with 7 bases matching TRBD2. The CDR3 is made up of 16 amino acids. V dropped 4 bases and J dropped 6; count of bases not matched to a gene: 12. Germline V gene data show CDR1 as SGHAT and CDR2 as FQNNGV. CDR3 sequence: CASSSSGTKSINEQFF. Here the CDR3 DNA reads TGTGCCAGCAGCTCATCCGGGACTAAATCGATCAATGAGCAGTTCTTC.

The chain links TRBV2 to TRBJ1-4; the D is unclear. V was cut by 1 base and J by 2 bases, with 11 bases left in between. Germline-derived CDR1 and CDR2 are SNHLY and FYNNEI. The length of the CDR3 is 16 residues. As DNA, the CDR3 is TGTGCCAGCAGTGAAGAGGGAGGGCTCACTAATGAAAAACTGTTTTTT. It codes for CASSEEGGLTNEKLFF.

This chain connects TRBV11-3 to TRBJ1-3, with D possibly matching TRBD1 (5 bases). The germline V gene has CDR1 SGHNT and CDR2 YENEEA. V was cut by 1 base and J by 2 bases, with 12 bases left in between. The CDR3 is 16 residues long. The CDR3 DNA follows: TGTGCCAGCAGCTTAGGGACCGAAGGGGCTGGAAACACCATATATTTT. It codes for CASSLGTEGAGNTIYF.

The CDR3 DNA follows: TGTGCCTGGAGTGTGGGAGATAACACTGAAGCTTTCTTT. It is translated as CAWSVGDNTEAFF. The chain employs TRBV30 and TRBJ1-1; D remains ambiguous. The germline CDR1 and CDR2 sequences are GTSNPN and SVGIG (reference sequence). V was shortened by 0 bases and J by 2 bases, with 7 bases between the two germline ends. There are 13 residues in the CDR3.

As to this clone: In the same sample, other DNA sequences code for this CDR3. CDR3 sequence reads: CASSPTAGTYEQYF. The CDR3 DNA sequence: TGCGCCAGCAGCCCGACGGCGGGAACCTACGAGCAGTACTTC. The chain uses TRBV4-1 and TRBJ2-7; tentatively, D is TRBD2 (6 bases). V was pared by 4 bases and J by 2 bases, with 12 bases between. The germline CDR1 and CDR2 sequences are MGHRA and YSYEKL. The length of the CDR3 is 14 residues.

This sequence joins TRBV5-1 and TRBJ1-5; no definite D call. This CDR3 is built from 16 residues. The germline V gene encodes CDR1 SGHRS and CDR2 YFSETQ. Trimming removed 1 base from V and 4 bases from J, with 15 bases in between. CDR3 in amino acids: CASSLSGDLVNQPQHF. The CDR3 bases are TGCGCCAGCAGCTTGTCGGGAGATTTAGTGAATCAGCCCCAGCATTTT.

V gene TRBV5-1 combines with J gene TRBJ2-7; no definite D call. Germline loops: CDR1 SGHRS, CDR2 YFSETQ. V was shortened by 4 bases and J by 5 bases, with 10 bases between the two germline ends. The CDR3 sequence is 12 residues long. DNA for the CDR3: TGCGCCAGCAGCCCGCTAGGAGACGAGCAGTACTTC. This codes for CASSPLGDEQYF.

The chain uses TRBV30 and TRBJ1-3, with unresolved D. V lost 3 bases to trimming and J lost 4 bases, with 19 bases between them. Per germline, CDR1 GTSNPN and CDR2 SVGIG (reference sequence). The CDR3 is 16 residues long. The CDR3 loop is CAWREPWVLEGNTIYF. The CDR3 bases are TGTGCCTGGAGAGAACCTTGGGTTCTGGAGGGAAACACCATATATTTT.